Following are 23 T cell receptor beta chains from one sample sequenced in a study of tumor-infiltrating lymphocytes in primary liver carcinoma. TCR beta cDNA was made from around 520 ng total RNA with a constant-region primer. Slightly modified ARM-PCR with three nested multiplex PCR rounds yielded TCR beta libraries. TRBV1-TRBV30 forward primers paired with a C-beta reverse primer were used in the first two PCR rounds, which ran approximately 11 cycles each. TCRdb analysed the multiplex PCR reads with MiXCR anew, one entry per CDR3 protein. The profile shows tens of thousands of distinct CDR3 sequences, about three quarters of them singletons. DNA and RNA were both co-extracted from around 20-30 mg of bulk tissue that had not been sorted. What was sequenced was liver tumor tissue from sampling region 2. Noted subset: tumor region T2, inferior pole. The receptors come from a man aged 40-55 years with primary liver carcinoma and hepatitis B virus infection.

A note on this clonotype: A much larger clone is a single base away; this may be a read error. This chain connects TRBV5-1 to TRBJ2-1; D call uncertain. Germline lookup yields CDR1 SGHRS and CDR2 YFSETQ. There are 13 residues in the CDR3. In DNA, the CDR3 is TGCGCCAGCGGCCAGATACCGGGCAATGGGCAGTTCTTC. It encodes CASGQIPGNGQFF.

This clonotype appeared once. At one boundary the junction diverges from the germline segment, which might be a read error. The rearrangement joins TRBV29-1 to TRBJ2-7; the D gene is possibly TRBD2 (5 bases). The CDR3 sequence is 14 residues long. CDR1 SQVTM and CDR2 ANQGSEA come from the germline V gene. The DNA of the CDR3 is TGCAGCGTTGTAGCCGGGGTTCCTGGCTACGAGCAGTATTTC. Protein product: CSVVAGVPGYEQYF.

V usage is TRBV4-2 and J usage is TRBJ2-7, with TRBD2 identical over 8 bases. In germline, CDR1 is LGHNA, CDR2 YNFKEQ. There are 18 residues in the CDR3. V shed 7 bases, J shed 7 bases, and the junction held 24 bases outside the gene matches. CDR3 in DNA: TGTGCCAGCAATGGAAAACCGGGACTAGTGGGAGGGCCACATGAGCAGTACTTC. It encodes CASNGKPGLVGGPHEQYF.

This clonotype was detected many times. The chain has TRBV5-1 and TRBJ2-1; D gene unclear. Per the germline V gene, CDR1 is SGHRS and CDR2 is YFSETQ. V dropped 7 bases and J dropped 2 bases, with 16 bases sitting between them. The CDR3 is 15 residues long. The chain's CDR3 is CASGRVAGAYNEQFF. The CDR3 DNA sequence: TGCGCCAGCGGTCGGGTGGCAGGAGCCTACAATGAGCAGTTCTTC. The variable domain in full, with the rest retrieved from reference TRBV5-1 and TRBJ2-1, is KAGVTQTPRYLIKTRGQQVTLSCSPISGHRSVSWYQQTPGQGLQFLFEYFSETQRNKGNFPGRFSGRQFSNSRSEMNVSTLELGDSALYLCASGRVAGAYNEQFFGPGTRLTVL.

As for this clonotype: The conserved closing phenylalanine or tryptophan is absent in this CDR3, likely reflecting a read error. No DNA is shown, since the ends of the CDR3 on it are uncertain; the CDR3 is the one TCRdb lists. J is TRBJ2-7 and V is TRBV4-1; the DNA was not compared with TRBD1, the D call given in the table. The CDR3 is 15 residues long, ends included. From germline, CDR1 is MGHRA and CDR2 YSYEKL. CDR3 protein: CASSQGQGGTYEQYI.

In regard to this clonotype: At one end the junction does not follow the germline gene, possibly because of a read error. This sequence joins TRBV7-9 and TRBJ2-1; possibly TRBD1 or TRBD2 for D (5 bases each). The CDR3 contains 17 residues. Germline CDR1 reads SEHNR; CDR2 reads FQNEAQ (reference sequence). DNA for the CDR3: TGTGCCAGTAGCTCACCATATCAGGGACCTAAAACAAATGAGCAGTTCTTC. This encodes CASSSPYQGPKTNEQFF.

Comment on this clonotype: In this CDR3 the conserved last residue, phenylalanine or tryptophan, is missing, so a read error is likely. The CDR3 DNA is TGTGCCAGCAGCCTGGACAGGGGTAGCAATCAGCTCCAGCATTAT. This translates into CASSLDRGSNQLQHY. The chain employs TRBV11-2 and TRBJ1-5, with 9 bases identical to TRBD1. The CDR3 extends over 15 amino acids. Germline assignment: CDR1 SGHAT and CDR2 FQNNGV.

This chain uses TRBV6-5 with TRBJ2-4; D is uncertain. CDR3 length: 15 residues. V dropped 6 bases and J dropped 6 bases, with 18 bases sitting between them. CDR1 MNHEY and CDR2 SVGAGI come from the germline V gene. Here the CDR3 reads CASRKRWVGTNIQYF. In DNA form, the CDR3 reads TGTGCCAGCAGGAAAAGGTGGGTGGGCACAAACATTCAGTACTTC.

Turning to this clonotype: The final CDR3 position lacks the conserved phenylalanine or tryptophan, pointing to a likely read error. The chain links TRBV5-4 to TRBJ1-1, with D perhaps matching TRBD1 (6 bases). This CDR3 is built from 16 residues. Germline CDR1 reads SGHNT; CDR2 reads YYREEE (reference sequence). Here the CDR3 DNA reads TGTGCCAGCAACTTGGGTCGAGGGGGGACGGACACTGAAGCTTTCATT. Protein: CASNLGRGGTDTEAFI.

To note about this clonotype: In this CDR3 the conserved last residue, phenylalanine or tryptophan, is missing, so a read error is likely. The limits of the CDR3 on the DNA are not certain, so only TCRdb's listed CDR3 is given. The CDR3 sequence is CAISRTPGGGKETQYY. V usage is TRBV11-2 and J usage is TRBJ2-5; the DNA was not used to check the table's D call, TRBD1. Germline CDR1 is SGHAT and CDR2 is FQNNGV. The CDR3 length equals 16 residues, ends included.

A note on this clonotype: One end of the junction fails to match germline, which may point to a read error. This chain joins TRBV6-2 or TRBV6-3 and TRBJ1-2; D remains unclear. The CDR3 spans 13 residues. Germline V lookup: CDR1 MNHEY, CDR2 SVGEGT. CDR3 bases: TGTGTCAGCAGCCCCCGGAGCGGCTATGGCTACACCTTC. It specifies CVSSPRSGYGYTF.

A note on this clonotype: This clone may be a read error of a much larger clone one base away. The J gene is TRBJ2-1, the V gene TRBV7-9; 9 positions agree with TRBD1. This CDR3 has 15 amino acids. Germline V gene data show CDR1 as SEHNR and CDR2 as FQNEAQ (reference sequence). The CDR3 loop is CGSSLRDRDVDEQFF. Written as DNA, the CDR3 is TGTGGCAGCAGCCTCCGGGACAGGGATGTCGATGAGCAGTTCTTC.

Concerning this clonotype itself: One junction end disagrees with the germline gene, perhaps due to a read error. The chain combines TRBV4-1 with TRBJ2-7, with D perhaps TRBD2 (6 bases). Germline CDR1 MGHRA, CDR2 YSYEKL. This CDR3 comprises 15 residues. This CDR3 reads CASSQDDGGNYEQYF. The CDR3 nucleotides read TGCGCCAGCAGCCAAGATGATGGCGGGAACTACGAACAGTACTTC.

Of note for this clonotype: The junction shows a germline mismatch at one end, possibly a read error. The CDR3: CANSLRDSGTDTQYF. CDR3 coding DNA: TGTGCCAACAGCCTACGGGACAGCGGTACAGATACGCAGTATTTT. This chain uses TRBV7-9 with TRBJ2-3; 7 bases match TRBD1. Germline V gives CDR1 SEHNR, CDR2 FQNEAQ (reference sequence). The CDR3 contains 15 residues.

V and J are TRBV14 and TRBJ2-2, with TRBD2 matching over 8 bases. The trim removed 3 bases at V and 2 bases at J, leaving 5 bases unmatched. This CDR3 has 16 residues. Germline CDR1 reads SGHDN; CDR2 reads FVKESK. CDR3: CASSQTSVINTGELFF. As DNA, the CDR3 is TGTGCCAGCAGCCAGACTAGCGTGATAAACACCGGGGAGCTGTTTTTT.

The J gene is TRBJ1-3, the V gene TRBV5-5, with D hard to call. Trimming pared 1 base from V and 1 base from J, leaving 6 bases between. The CDR3 sequence is 14 residues long. Germline-derived CDR1 and CDR2 are SGHKS and YYEKEE (reference sequence). CDR3 residues: CASSLKGSGNTIYF. CDR3 nucleotide sequence: TGTGCCAGCAGCTTGAAAGGATCTGGAAACACCATATATTTT.

This clonotype was picked up one time. This likely comes from a read error, as the CDR3 has no conserved phenylalanine or tryptophan at its end. The chain is built from TRBV11-2 and TRBJ2-5, with a possible D match to TRBD2 (6 bases). The length of the CDR3 is 16 residues. Germline lookup yields CDR1 SGHAT and CDR2 FQNNGV. This CDR3 is CAGSQTSGGVKETQYS. DNA of the CDR3: TGTGCCGGCAGCCAAACTTCTGGCGGGGTGAAAGAGACCCAGTACTCC.

As for this clonotype: One end of the junction varies from germline; a read error may be responsible. This sequence joins TRBV10-3 and TRBJ2-3, with D perhaps matching TRBD1 (6 bases). Germline loops: CDR1 ENHRY, CDR2 SYGVKD. The CDR3 runs 11 residues. Written as DNA, the CDR3 is TGTGCCCTCAGTGAAGGGTCGCACAGGGATTTT. This codes for CALSEGSHRDF.

This clonotype was seen a handful of times. This could be a read error, since a much larger clone is one nucleotide away. The chain recombines TRBV7-9 with TRBJ1-5; D call uncertain. The V end lost 1 base, the J end lost 11 bases, and 15 bases lay between the germline ends. This CDR3 is built from 14 residues. CDR1 SEHNR and CDR2 FQNEAQ come from the germline V gene (reference sequence). CDR3 sequence reads: CASSLDSPLQSQHF. The DNA for the CDR3 is TGTGCCAGCAGCTTAGATTCCCCCCTACAGTCCCAGCATTTT.

The chain uses TRBV5-1 and TRBJ1-3; a weak D match, TRBD1 (5 bases). This CDR3 spans 14 amino acids. Germline loops: CDR1 SGHRS, CDR2 YFSETQ. V shed 4 bases and J shed 3 bases, with 11 bases lying between them. The CDR3 sequence is CASSQTVYGNTIYF. The DNA of the CDR3 is TGCGCCAGCAGCCAGACAGTCTATGGAAACACCATATATTTT.

As concerns this clonotype: At one end, the junction sequence differs from germline, possibly due to a read error. V and J are TRBV6-6 and TRBJ2-1; TRBD1 or TRBD2 may be the D gene (5 bases each). The CDR3 has 16 amino acids. Germline-derived CDR1 and CDR2 are MNHNY and SVGAGI (reference sequence). This CDR3 is CASSPRDGASYNEQFF. The CDR3 DNA sequence: TGTGCCAGCAGTCCCCGGGACGGCGCCTCCTACAATGAGCAATTCTTC.

The chain recombines TRBV29-1 with TRBJ1-5; maybe TRBD1 (6 bases). CDR3 length equals 13 residues. V shed 4 bases and J shed 9 bases, with 16 bases lying between them. CDR1 SQVTM and CDR2 ANQGSEA come from the germline V gene. CDR3 in amino acids: CSVVGQIDPPQHF. DNA for the CDR3: TGCAGCGTTGTCGGACAGATCGATCCGCCCCAGCATTTT.

The gene calls are TRBV11-1 and TRBJ2-1; a possible D gene is TRBD2 (6 bases). CDR1 is SGHAT, CDR2 FQDESV, per germline (reference sequence). This CDR3 region has 14 residues. Trimming removed 5 bases from V and 12 bases from J, with 20 bases in between. The CDR3 is CASSPRLTGVLQFF. The DNA for the CDR3 is TGTGCCAGCAGCCCGAGACTAACGGGAGTGCTGCAGTTCTTC.